Presented here are 9 T cell receptor beta chains from one specimen sequenced in a study of OX40 agonist ivuxolimab in advanced cancers. Generated by immunoSEQ multiplex PCR, the TCRdb table keeps only in-frame clones and is missing some. Counted here are 40,000 to 50,000 clones, approximately 90% occurring once; the ten biggest clones make up roughly 48%. The sample in question was CD4+ or CD8+ T cells sorted from blood, obtained in a trial of the OX40 agonist ivuxolimab. These receptors all stem from an adult with an advanced solid tumor such as melanoma, head and neck, liver or kidney cancer.

This rearrangement joins TRBV19 to TRBJ1-1; 8 bases align to TRBD1. V lost 5 bases, J lost 5 bases, and 7 bases stayed unmatched. The germline gives CDR1 LNHDA, CDR2 SQIVND (reference sequence). The CDR3 runs 14 residues. The CDR3 DNA is TGTGCCAGTAGTGACCAGGGGGCGTGGACTGAAGCTTTCTTT. This encodes CASSDQGAWTEAFF.

The chain recombines TRBV5-6 with TRBJ2-7; 9 nucleotides match TRBD1. CDR1 and CDR2 (germline): SGHDT, YYEEEE. The CDR3 totals 13 residues. Germline trimming cut 4 bases from V and 4 bases from J; bases unmatched to any gene: 3. This CDR3 is CASSTGTGYEQYF. The CDR3 bases are TGTGCCAGCAGCACCGGGACAGGGTACGAGCAGTACTTC.

The chain links TRBV9 to TRBJ2-3; D is unclear. CDR3 size: 13 residues. V gave up 0 bases and J gave up 6 bases, with 8 bases separating them. Germline CDR1 and CDR2: SGDLS and YYNGEE. CDR3: CASSVEGVDTQYF. Here the CDR3 DNA reads TGTGCCAGCAGCGTAGAAGGTGTGGATACGCAGTATTTT.

The genes are TRBV29-1 and TRBJ2-7, with D perhaps assigned TRBD1 or TRBD2 (5 bases each). Germline V gives CDR1 SQVTM, CDR2 ANQGSEA. The CDR3 runs to 14 residues. V dropped 4 bases and J dropped 7 bases, with 20 bases sitting between them. The CDR3 loop is CSVAGTVTGVEQYF. CDR3 coding DNA: TGCAGCGTTGCCGGGACCGTCACCGGCGTGGAGCAGTACTTC.

The CDR3 sequence is CASFGGGNQPQHF. The CDR3 DNA reads TGTGCCAGCTTCGGGGGCGGCAATCAGCCCCAGCATTTT. The V call is TRBV19, the J call TRBJ1-5; the D gene is possibly TRBD1 (6 bases). V was clipped by 9 bases and J by 2 bases, with 11 bases between them. CDR3 length equals 13 residues. The germline CDR1 and CDR2 sequences are LNHDA and SQIVND (reference sequence).

This sequence joins TRBV28 and TRBJ1-1, with 10 bases that match TRBD1. CDR3 size: 17 residues. CDR1 MDHEN and CDR2 SYDVKM come from the germline V gene. After removal of 7 bases from V and 3 bases from J, the junction contained 14 bases not matched to a gene. Written as DNA, the CDR3 is TGTGCCAGCAAATGGGACAGGGGCGTTGGAAAGGACACTGAAGCTTTCTTT. This sequence encodes CASKWDRGVGKDTEAFF.

This clone was recorded a few times. In nucleotides, the CDR3 is TGTGCCAGCAGTTTTAATGATCAAGGGGCAATTCTTAGCTCCTACGAGCAGTACTTC. Translated, it gives CASSFNDQGAILSSYEQYF. V gene TRBV28 combines with J gene TRBJ2-7; a possible D gene is TRBD1 (5 bases). Per the germline V gene, CDR1 is MDHEN and CDR2 is SYDVKM. The germline V and J ends were trimmed by 3 bases and 0 bases, with 24 bases remaining between them. This CDR3 has 19 residues.

This sequence joins TRBV28 and TRBJ1-1, with D maybe TRBD1 (6 bases). Germline V CDR1 and CDR2: MDHEN, SYDVKM. This CDR3 is built from 14 residues. V was shortened by 3 bases and J by 3 bases, with 11 bases between the two germline ends. CDR3 nucleotide sequence: TGTGCCAGCAGTTTCAGGGGAGAGTACACTGAAGCTTTCTTT. It codes for CASSFRGEYTEAFF.

The genes are TRBV9 and TRBJ2-3; TRBD1 is a possible D gene (5 bases). The germline gives CDR1 SGDLS, CDR2 YYNGEE. This CDR3 is built from 13 residues. Trimming removed 5 bases from V and 10 bases from J, with 17 bases in between. In DNA form, the CDR3 reads TGTGCCAGCAGTCCGGTAGGGGAAAGGGCGCAGTATTTT. Protein: CASSPVGERAQYF.